This T cell receptor (beta chain) was profiled in a study of T-cell memory formation after mild COVID-19. At the level of the study: Clustering of TCRs was largely donor specific.

TCRdb re-derived calls from the 5' RACE reads in MiXCR, one entry per CDR3 protein. The data hold just over 350,000 distinct CDR3 sequences, with under 15% observed a single time. Germline V gene data show CDR1 as SGHRS and CDR2 as YFSETQ. After removal of 3 bases from V and 5 bases from J, the junction contained 10 bases not matched to a gene. The CDR3 covers 16 residues. A few counts support this clonotype. Its matching antigen is unknown. Study-wide results and caveats: Largely, contracting CD4+ clones fell within CM and EM, and contracting CD8+ clones within EMRA. Memory cells collected pre-infection included some clones that later responded, suggesting cross-reactive memory joined.

Sequencing input: PBMCs or a T cell subset sorted from them (not recorded which). The V gene is TRBV5-1, the J gene TRBJ2-3; 9 bases fit TRBD2. The TCR sequence derives from a man aged 18 to 30 who had mild COVID-19 (a few samples of this study predate the infection). Cell type and time point are not known. The CDR3 loop reads CASSYLTSGDRDTQYF. The DNA of the CDR3 is TGCGCCAGCAGCTACTTGACTAGCGGAGACAGAGATACGCAGTATTTT.